A single sample is the source of the 6 T cell receptor beta chains below, sequenced in a study of shared clonotypes between healthy human individuals. TCRdb's table, derived via immunoSEQ multiplex PCR, lists solely in-frame clones and lacks some. The sample records fewer than 850,000 clones, roughly 91% being singletons. Material: memory CD8+ T cells from PBMCs. Stated subset: CD45RO+ cells pooled with CCR7-negative TemRA cells. These receptors were taken from a man between 18 and 29 years old in good health. Some clones in this sample may be carry-over from other donors' samples.

The CDR3 DNA reads TGTGCCATCAGTGACGCTACCTGGACAGGGGATGGGACTGAAGCTTTCTTT. The encoded protein is CAISDATWTGDGTEAFF. The V call is TRBV10-3, the J call TRBJ1-1; 9 bases are a match to TRBD1. Trimming cost V 3 bases and J 5 bases; bases outside gene matches: 13. Germline assignment: CDR1 ENHRY and CDR2 SYGVKD. The CDR3 consists of 17 residues.

The gene calls are TRBV7-2 and TRBJ2-7; D gene ambiguous. CDR1 is SGHTA and CDR2 is FQGNSA in the germline V gene. The V end lost 5 bases, the J end lost 2 bases, and 16 bases lay between the germline ends. The CDR3 length is 15 residues. CDR3 sequence reads: CASSRVHQKAYEQYF. As DNA, the CDR3 is TGTGCCAGCAGCCGTGTACACCAGAAGGCCTACGAGCAGTACTTC.

This clone appeared a single time. The chain couples TRBV10-2 to TRBJ2-2; D call uncertain. Germline CDR1 WSHSY, CDR2 SAAADI. This CDR3 has 10 residues. V was pared by 4 bases and J by 6 bases, with 0 bases between. DNA of the CDR3: TGCGCCAGCAGTGCCGGGGAGCTGTTTTTT. Translated, it gives CASSAGELFF.

Only one count was recorded for this clone. The chain couples TRBV19 to TRBJ2-7, with D possibly being TRBD2 (7 bases). Germline assignment: CDR1 LNHDA and CDR2 SQIVND (reference sequence). The CDR3 has 14 amino acids. With 2 bases removed from V and 7 bases from J, the gap between germline ends came to 15 bases. The CDR3 DNA reads as TGTGCCAGTAGTATACATCGAGGGGGAGGGGAGCAGTACTTC. Translating gives CASSIHRGGGEQYF.

The V gene is TRBV30, the J gene TRBJ2-7; D ambiguous. Germline V gene data show CDR1 as GTSNPN and CDR2 as SVGIG (reference sequence). V was cut by 6 bases and J by 2 bases, with 14 bases left in between. This CDR3 comprises 13 residues. CDR3 coding DNA: TGTGCCTGCGCCTCTAGGATGGCCTACGAGCAGTACTTC. This encodes CACASRMAYEQYF.

This rearrangement joins TRBV11-2 to TRBJ2-5; the D call may be TRBD1 or TRBD2 (5 bases each). Germline V gene sequence: CDR1 SGHAT, CDR2 FQNNGV. This CDR3 has 16 residues. Trimming pared 6 bases from V and 3 bases from J, leaving 20 bases between. The CDR3 reads CASRSVGRRLKETQYF. For the CDR3, the DNA is TGTGCCAGCAGATCAGTGGGACGGAGGTTAAAAGAGACCCAGTACTTC.